This T cell receptor beta chain was sequenced for a study of T cells after yellow fever vaccination. This clonotype was detected only a few times. Antigen: not known. TCRdb reprocessed the 5' RACE reads with MiXCR, giving one entry per CDR3 protein. The data hold about 320,000 distinct CDR3 sequences, with roughly 10% observed a single time. Broader study findings: Booster sampling recovered most clones from primary vaccination (96% CD4, roughly 86% CD8).

The germline V and J ends were trimmed by 4 bases and 4 bases, with 22 bases remaining between them. Germline lookup yields CDR1 SGHAT and CDR2 FQNNGV. The CDR3 is 17 amino acids. This TCR derives from a man younger than 35 who received the YFV17D yellow fever vaccine. This material consisted of CD4+ T cells sorted from PBMCs, taken 45 days after the yellow fever booster vaccination. The V call is TRBV11-2, the J call TRBJ1-2; maybe TRBD1 (5 bases). The CDR3 DNA sequence: TGTGCCAGCAGCTCGATTCGGGGCCGGAAAGGCAGCTATGGCTACACCTTC. Protein: CASSSIRGRKGSYGYTF.